The following is a TCR beta chain sequence with its context. This sample was taken from a study of T cell responses to AZD1222 COVID-19 vaccine. TCRdb's table, derived via immunoSEQ multiplex PCR, lists solely in-frame clones and lacks some. The sample carries some 100,000 clones, about nine tenths recorded once. Trimming took off 7 bases at V and 5 bases at J, with 12 bases between the two ends. The germline gives CDR1 LNHDA, CDR2 SQIVND (reference sequence). This CDR3 has 13 residues. This receptor was taken from an adult in good health. This chain joins TRBV19 and TRBJ1-5; D is perhaps TRBD1 (5 bases). Material: peripheral blood, obtained on day 0 of AZD1222 vaccination. The CDR3 DNA reads TGTGCCAGTAACCCAGGGTCCCATCAGCCCCAGCATTTT. It encodes CASNPGSHQPQHF.